This record concerns one T cell receptor (beta chain) sequence. V lost 3 bases and J 3 bases, leaving 15 bases between the germline ends. Looked up from germline, CDR1 is SGHRS and CDR2 is YFSETQ. There are 15 residues in the CDR3. These data come from a study of blood T cell repertoires in COVID-19. Looking at the study overall: From the United States, Italy and Spain came samples of acute and convalescent COVID-19. T cells, B-cell-depleted T cells, or PBMCs provided the cDNA or gDNA that served as material.

Per the original data handling: Reference gene primer amplification in the assay estimated nucleated cell counts. Profiled with immunoSEQ multiplex PCR; TCRdb holds only in-frame clones, not every one. Clonal size and the V and J genes are those of that table, whereas D and trimming came from the DNA. The sample has 56,000 or so clones; approximately 84% are singletons. V is TRBV5-1 and J is TRBJ1-1; D unresolved. The sample was peripheral blood. The receptor was isolated from a human donor in a cohort sampled during active COVID-19. In DNA, the CDR3 is TGCGCCAGCAGCTCAGTCCAGCGGGCACACACTGAAGCTTTCTTT. Translated: CASSSVQRAHTEAFF.